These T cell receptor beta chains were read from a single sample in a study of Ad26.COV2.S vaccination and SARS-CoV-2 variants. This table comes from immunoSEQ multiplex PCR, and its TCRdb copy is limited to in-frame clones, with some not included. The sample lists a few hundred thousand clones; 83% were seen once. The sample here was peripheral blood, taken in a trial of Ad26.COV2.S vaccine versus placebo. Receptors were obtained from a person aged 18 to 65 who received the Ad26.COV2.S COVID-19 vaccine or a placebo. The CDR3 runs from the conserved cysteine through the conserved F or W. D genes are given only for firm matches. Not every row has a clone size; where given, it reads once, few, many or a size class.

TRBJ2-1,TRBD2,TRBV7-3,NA,CASSSGLVEYNEQFF,TGTGCCAGCAGCTCGGGACTAGTGGAGTACAATGAGCAGTTCTTC
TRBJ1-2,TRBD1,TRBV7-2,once,CASSTAGTVKGGYTF,TGTGCCAGCAGCACTGCCGGGACAGTTAAGGGTGGCTACACCTTC
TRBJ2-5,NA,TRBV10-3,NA,CAISELGRGETQYF,TGTGCCATCAGTGAGTTGGGGAGAGGAGAGACCCAGTACTTC
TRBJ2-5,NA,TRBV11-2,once,CASSSWGVRETQYF,TGTGCCAGCAGCTCCTGGGGCGTCCGGGAGACCCAGTACTTC
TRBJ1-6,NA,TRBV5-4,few,CASSLDSTPLHF,TGTGCCAGCAGCTTGGACAGTACACCCCTCCACTTT
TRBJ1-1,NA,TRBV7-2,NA,CASSLAGGNTEAFF,TGTGCCAGCAGCTTAGCAGGGGGGAACACTGAAGCTTTCTTT
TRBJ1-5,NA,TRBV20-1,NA,CSASPNFGTHNQPQHF,TGCAGTGCTAGTCCTAACTTCGGGACACACAATCAGCCCCAGCATTTT
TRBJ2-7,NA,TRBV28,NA,CASSPPTLSYEQYF,TGTGCCAGCAGTCCCCCGACGTTATCCTACGAGCAGTACTTC
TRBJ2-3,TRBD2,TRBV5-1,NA,CASSLTSGVDTQYF,TGCGCCAGCAGCTTGACAAGCGGGGTGGATACGCAGTATTTT
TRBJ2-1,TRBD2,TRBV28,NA,CASSLGGRKNEQFF,TGTGCCAGCAGTTTAGGCGGGAGAAAAAATGAGCAGTTCTTC
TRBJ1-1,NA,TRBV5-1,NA,CASNGANTEAFF,TGCGCCAGCAACGGGGCGAACACTGAAGCTTTCTTT
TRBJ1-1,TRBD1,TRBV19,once,CASSRPGGRNTEAFF,TGTGCCAGTAGCCGCCCAGGGGGCCGGAACACTGAAGCTTTCTTT
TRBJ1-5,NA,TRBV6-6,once,CASSSIIDSNQPQHF,TGTGCCAGCAGTTCTATAATCGATAGCAATCAGCCCCAGCATTTT
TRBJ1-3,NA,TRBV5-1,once,CASSLGWGNTIYF,TGCGCCAGCAGCTTGGGTTGGGGAAACACCATATATTTT
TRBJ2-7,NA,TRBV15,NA,CATSRFGSGEQYF,TGTGCCACCAGCAGATTTGGGTCTGGCGAGCAGTACTTC
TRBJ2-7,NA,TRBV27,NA,CASSPLGAGSYEQYF,TGTGCCAGCAGCCCTCTGGGCGCGGGCTCCTACGAGCAGTACTTC
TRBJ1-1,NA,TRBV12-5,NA,CASGLVMGVYSTNTEAFF,TGTGCTAGTGGTTTAGTAATGGGGGTTTATTCAACTAACACTGAAGCTTTCTTT
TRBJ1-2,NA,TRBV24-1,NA,CATSDLTGYGYTF,TGTGCCACCAGTGACCTGACAGGCTATGGCTACACCTTC
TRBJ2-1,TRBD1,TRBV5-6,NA,CASSLRDSNEQFF,TGTGCCAGCAGCCTTCGGGACAGCAATGAGCAGTTCTTC
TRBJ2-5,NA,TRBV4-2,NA,CASSLIVRGETQYF,TGTGCCAGCAGCCTTATAGTTCGGGGAGAGACCCAGTACTTC
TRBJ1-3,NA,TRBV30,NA,CAWTFSAGNTIYF,TGTGCCTGGACCTTCTCGGCAGGAAACACCATATATTTT
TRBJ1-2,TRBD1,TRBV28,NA,CASSPGTEDGYTF,TGTGCCAGCAGTCCTGGGACAGAGGATGGCTACACCTTC
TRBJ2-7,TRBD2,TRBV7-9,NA,CASSLVSGPLALPSYEQYF,TGTGCCAGCAGCTTAGTTTCCGGGCCACTAGCGCTACCCTCCTACGAGCAGTACTTC
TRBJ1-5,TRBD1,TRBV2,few,CASSGQGISNQPQHF,TGTGCCAGCAGTGGACAGGGGATAAGCAATCAGCCCCAGCATTTT
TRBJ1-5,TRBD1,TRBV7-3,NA,CASSYPTGRCNQPQHF,TGTGCCAGCAGTTACCCGACAGGGAGATGCAATCAGCCCCAGCATTTT
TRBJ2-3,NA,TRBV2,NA,CASNGGRRSDTQYF,TGTGCCAGCAATGGGGGGCGGCGTTCAGATACGCAGTATTTT
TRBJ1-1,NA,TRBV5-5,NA,CASSLAGGLGHTEAFF,TGTGCCAGCAGCTTGGCAGGAGGGCTGGGCCACACTGAAGCTTTCTTT
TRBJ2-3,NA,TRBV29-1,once,CSGGTRVLDTQYF,TGCAGCGGGGGGACGAGGGTCCTGGATACGCAGTATTTT
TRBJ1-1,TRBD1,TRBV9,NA,CASSGTGPLNTEAFF,TGTGCCAGCAGCGGGACAGGGCCCTTGAACACTGAAGCTTTCTTT
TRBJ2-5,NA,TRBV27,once,CASSLSRIQETQYF,TGTGCCAGCAGTTTATCTAGAATCCAAGAGACCCAGTACTTC
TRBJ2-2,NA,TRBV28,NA,CASSFHPRRSGTGELFF,TGTGCCAGCAGTTTCCATCCGAGACGTTCGGGGACCGGGGAGCTGTTTTTT
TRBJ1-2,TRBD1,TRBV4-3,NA,CASSPGRGHYGYTF,TGCGCCAGCAGCCCGGGGAGGGGGCACTATGGCTACACCTTC